This paragraph covers one T cell receptor (beta chain) sequence. Clones were sequenced by immunoSEQ multiplex PCR, and TCRdb holds only the in-frame ones, with some missing. There are 190,000 or so clones in the sample; around 93% occur only once, and around 1.6% lies in the top ten. This record comes from a study of control samples from healthy donors and cancer patients. The V end lost 0 bases, the J end lost 3 bases, and 5 bases lay between the germline ends. The CDR3 is 13 amino acids. Germline V CDR1 and CDR2: LGHNA, YNFKEQ. Sequenced: blood. The TCR originated in a man between 18 and 29 years old in good health. The chain employs TRBV4-2 and TRBJ1-1; D unresolved. The CDR3 DNA reads as TGTGCCAGCAGCCAAGATGGGTACACTGAAGCTTTCTTT. As protein: CASSQDGYTEAFF.